These 13 T cell receptor beta chains were sequenced from one sample in a study of T cell repertoires in cytomegalovirus infection. In TCRdb, the reads were re-called with MiXCR into one record per CDR3 protein. The repertoire holds roughly 230,000 distinct CDR3 sequences, around 15% seen once, with around 43% in the top ten. The material sequenced was CD8+ T cells from PBMCs. The receptors come from a human donor in good health (CMV status not recorded). Some clones in this sample may be carry-over from other donors' samples.

This clonotype occurred many times. The chain is built from TRBV7-6 and TRBJ1-3; a weak D match, TRBD1 (5 bases). The V gene lost 3 bases and the J gene lost 2 bases, with 17 bases spanning the gap. There are 17 residues in the CDR3. CDR1 and CDR2 from the germline V gene are SGHVS and FNYEAQ. The CDR3 DNA sequence: TGTGCCAGCAGCTTGGGGGAGCGGGCTTCTACTGGAAACACCATATATTTT. This gives the protein CASSLGERASTGNTIYF. The whole variable domain, filled in from reference TRBV7-6 and TRBJ1-3, reads GAGVSQSPRYKVTKRGQDVALRCDPISGHVSLYWYRQALGQGPEFLTYFNYEAQQDKSGLPNDRFSAERPEGSISTLTIQRTEQRDSAMYRCASSLGERASTGNTIYFGEGSWLTVV.

V gene TRBV6-2 or TRBV6-3 combines with J gene TRBJ2-1, with D unclear. There are 14 residues in the CDR3. Germline V gene sequence: CDR1 MNHEY, CDR2 SVGEGT. With 0 bases removed from V and 3 bases from J, the gap between germline ends came to 6 bases. The CDR3 spells CASSYSDLYNEQFF. CDR3 DNA: TGTGCCAGCAGTTACTCGGACCTCTACAATGAGCAGTTCTTC.

This clonotype was seen ten or more times. V gene TRBV7-9 combines with J gene TRBJ2-7, with D possibly matching TRBD1 (6 bases). Germline lookup yields CDR1 SEHNR and CDR2 FQNEAQ (reference sequence). Trimming shortened V by 5 bases and J by 7 bases, and 15 bases separated the two germline ends. This CDR3 has 13 residues. CDR3 residues: CASSTGQSQEQYF. The CDR3 DNA sequence: TGTGCCAGCAGCACCGGACAGAGCCAAGAGCAGTACTTC.

The chain uses TRBV5-1 and TRBJ1-1, with 9 bases aligning to TRBD1. Germline trimming cut 4 bases from V and 8 bases from J; bases unmatched to any gene: 12. This CDR3 region has 15 residues. CDR1 is SGHRS and CDR2 is YFSETQ in the germline V gene. CDR3: CASSVPGTGNLEAFF. CDR3 coding DNA: TGCGCCAGCAGCGTACCCGGGACAGGGAATTTAGAAGCTTTCTTT.

CDR3 nucleotides: TGTGCCACCCGGACAGGGCATTATAATTCACCCCTCCACTTT. This translates into CATRTGHYNSPLHF. This chain uses TRBV27 with TRBJ1-6; the match to TRBD1 covers 8 bases. The junction had 6 bases not matched to a gene; V was cut back by 10 bases and J by 4 bases. This CDR3 is built from 14 residues. Germline V CDR1 and CDR2: MNHEY, SMNVEV (reference sequence).

This clonotype was seen a handful of times. The rearrangement links TRBV19 to TRBJ2-1, with 9 bases identical to TRBD1. Germline-derived CDR1 and CDR2 are LNHDA and SQIVND (reference sequence). V was clipped by 2 bases and J by 10 bases; unmatched bases: 9. CDR3 length: 15 amino acids. The CDR3 bases are TGTGCCAGTAGTATACAGGGACAGGGACAAGGGGAGCAGTTCTTC. Translation gives CASSIQGQGQGEQFF.

In this sample, this clonotype turned up a few times. This rearrangement joins TRBV27 to TRBJ2-1, with D perhaps TRBD1 (5 bases). The ends were cut back, 9 bases at V and 6 bases at J, with 12 bases in the middle. The CDR3 has 12 amino acids. Germline V CDR1 and CDR2: MNHEY, SMNVEV (reference sequence). CDR3 bases: TGTGCCAGTTGGGTTGGGGCCAATGAGCAGTTCTTC. Translation gives CASWVGANEQFF.

This clonotype was counted only a few times. The chain is built from TRBV7-9 and TRBJ2-7, with D possibly being TRBD1 (6 bases). Per the germline V gene, CDR1 is SEHNR and CDR2 is FQNEAQ (reference sequence). V lost 3 bases and J 2 bases, leaving 14 bases between the germline ends. This CDR3 is 15 amino acids long. CDR3 in DNA: TGTGCCAGCAGCTTCCGCTCGACAGGCCCCTACGAGCAGTACTTC. It codes for CASSFRSTGPYEQYF.

The sample holds many counts of this clonotype. As DNA, the CDR3 is TGTGCCAGCAGTGAATCCGGGTTCGGCACTGAAGCTTTCTTT. Its translation: CASSESGFGTEAFF. V gene TRBV2 combines with J gene TRBJ1-1; D unresolved. The CDR3 totals 14 residues. Trimming shortened V by 2 bases and J by 4 bases, and 11 bases separated the two germline ends. The germline CDR1 and CDR2 sequences are SNHLY and FYNNEI. Combining the CDR3 with reference TRBV2 and TRBJ1-1 gives the whole variable domain EPEVTQTPSHQVTQMGQEVILRCVPISNHLYFYWYRQILGQKVEFLVSFYNNEISEKSEIFDDQFSVERPDGSNFTLKIRSTKLEDSAMYFCASSESGFGTEAFFGQGTRLTVV.

The V and J genes are TRBV19 and TRBJ1-6; TRBD1 matches 11 bases. V lost 3 bases, J lost 7 bases, and 11 bases stayed unmatched. Germline V gene lookup returns CDR1 LNHDA and CDR2 SQIVND (reference sequence). CDR3 length: 18 amino acids. CDR3 sequence: CASSINAPGTGGNSPLHF. In DNA form, the CDR3 reads TGTGCCAGTAGTATCAATGCCCCCGGGACAGGGGGAAATTCACCCCTCCACTTT.

This clonotype was seen many times. The chain employs TRBV7-9 and TRBJ2-1; tentatively, D is TRBD1 or TRBD2 (5 bases each). Germline V gene sequence: CDR1 SEHNR, CDR2 FQNEAQ (reference sequence). The V end lost 7 bases, the J end lost 5 bases, and 15 bases lay between the germline ends. The CDR3 sequence is 14 residues long. CDR3 region: CASTHPGTDNEQFF. As DNA, the CDR3 is TGTGCCAGCACCCATCCCGGGACGGACAATGAGCAGTTCTTC.

The chain is built from TRBV6-2 or TRBV6-3 and TRBJ1-2; D not certain. V lost 2 bases and J lost 7, with 5 bases in between. Germline V gene sequence: CDR1 MNHEY, CDR2 SVGEGT. The CDR3 is 11 amino acids. CDR3 loop: CASSYAGGYTF. The CDR3 DNA follows: TGTGCCAGCAGTTACGCGGGTGGCTACACCTTC.

This clonotype came up many times. This rearrangement joins TRBV7-9 to TRBJ1-1; 11 bases align to TRBD1. Trimming removed 4 bases from V and 5 bases from J; junction bases left unmatched: 3. This CDR3 has 14 amino acids. From germline, CDR1 is SEHNR and CDR2 FQNEAQ (reference sequence). CDR3 sequence reads: CASSYGQGATEAFF. CDR3 DNA: TGTGCCAGCAGCTACGGACAGGGGGCGACTGAAGCTTTCTTT.